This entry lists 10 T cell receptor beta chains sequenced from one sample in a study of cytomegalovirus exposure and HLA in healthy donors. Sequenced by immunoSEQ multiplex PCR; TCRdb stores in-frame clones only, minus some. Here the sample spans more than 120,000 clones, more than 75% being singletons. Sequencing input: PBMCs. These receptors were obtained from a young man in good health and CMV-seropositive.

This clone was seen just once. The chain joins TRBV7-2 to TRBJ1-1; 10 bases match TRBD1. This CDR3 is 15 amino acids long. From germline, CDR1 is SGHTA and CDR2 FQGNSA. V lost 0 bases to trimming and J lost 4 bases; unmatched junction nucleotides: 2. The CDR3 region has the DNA TGTGCCAGCAGCTTAGCGGACAGGGGGGGCACTGAAGCTTTCTTT. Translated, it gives CASSLADRGGTEAFF.

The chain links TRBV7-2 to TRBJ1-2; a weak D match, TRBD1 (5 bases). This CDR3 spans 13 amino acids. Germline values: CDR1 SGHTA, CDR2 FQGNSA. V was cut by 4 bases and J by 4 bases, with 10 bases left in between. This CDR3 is CASSSTAAYGYTF. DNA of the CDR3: TGTGCCAGCAGCTCGACAGCCGCCTATGGCTACACCTTC.

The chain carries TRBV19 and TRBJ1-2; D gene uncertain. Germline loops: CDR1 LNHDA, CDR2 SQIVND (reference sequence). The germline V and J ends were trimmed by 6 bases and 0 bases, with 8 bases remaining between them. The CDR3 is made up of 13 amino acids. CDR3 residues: CASSLGTNYGYTF. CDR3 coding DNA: TGTGCCAGTAGCCTCGGGACTAACTATGGCTACACCTTC.

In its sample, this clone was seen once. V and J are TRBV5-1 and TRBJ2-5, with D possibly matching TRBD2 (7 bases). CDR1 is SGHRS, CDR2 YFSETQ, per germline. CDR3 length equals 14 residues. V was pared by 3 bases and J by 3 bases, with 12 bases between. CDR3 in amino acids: CASSYGGREETQYF. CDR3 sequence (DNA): TGCGCCAGCAGCTACGGGGGGCGGGAAGAGACCCAGTACTTC.

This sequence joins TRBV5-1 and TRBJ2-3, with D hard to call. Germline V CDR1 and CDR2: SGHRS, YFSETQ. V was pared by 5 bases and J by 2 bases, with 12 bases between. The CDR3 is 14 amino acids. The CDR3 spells CASRGRVNTDTQYF. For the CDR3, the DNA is TGCGCCAGCAGGGGCCGAGTTAACACAGATACGCAGTATTTT.

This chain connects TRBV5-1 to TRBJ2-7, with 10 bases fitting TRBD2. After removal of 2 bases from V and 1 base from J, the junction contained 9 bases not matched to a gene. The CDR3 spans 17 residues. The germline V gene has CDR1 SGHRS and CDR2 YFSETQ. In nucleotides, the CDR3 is TGCGCCAGCAGCTTTACTAGCGGGGTGAGGAGTTCCTACGAGCAGTACTTC. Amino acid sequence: CASSFTSGVRSSYEQYF.

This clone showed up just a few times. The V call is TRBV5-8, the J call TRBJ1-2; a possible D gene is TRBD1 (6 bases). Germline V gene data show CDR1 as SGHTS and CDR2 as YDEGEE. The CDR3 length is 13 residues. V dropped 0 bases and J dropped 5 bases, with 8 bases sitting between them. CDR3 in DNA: TGTGCCAGCAGCTTGGACAGGGAGTATGGCTACACCTTC. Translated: CASSLDREYGYTF.

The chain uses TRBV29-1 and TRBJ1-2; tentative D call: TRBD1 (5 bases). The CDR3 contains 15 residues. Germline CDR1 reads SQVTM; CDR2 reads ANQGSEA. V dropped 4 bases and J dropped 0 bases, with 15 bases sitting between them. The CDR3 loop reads CSVGLGQGTNYGYTF. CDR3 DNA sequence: TGCAGCGTTGGCTTGGGGCAGGGCACTAACTATGGCTACACCTTC.

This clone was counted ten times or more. This CDR3 is CASSRVAGSITTNEKLFF. CDR3 nucleotides: TGTGCCAGCAGCCGAGTGGCGGGATCCATAACAACTAATGAAAAACTGTTTTTT. The V and J genes are TRBV11-2 and TRBJ1-4; D remains ambiguous. CDR3 length: 18 amino acids. In germline, CDR1 is SGHAT, CDR2 FQNNGV. V was cut by 5 bases and J by 0 bases, with 19 bases left in between.

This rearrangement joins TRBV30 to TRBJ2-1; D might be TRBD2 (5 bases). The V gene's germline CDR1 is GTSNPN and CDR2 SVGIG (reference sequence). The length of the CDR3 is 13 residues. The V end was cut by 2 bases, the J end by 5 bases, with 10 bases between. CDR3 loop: CAWSSSRDNEQFF. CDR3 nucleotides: TGTGCCTGGAGTAGTTCGCGGGACAATGAGCAGTTCTTC.